These T cell receptor beta chains were read from a single sample in a study of shared clonotypes between healthy human individuals. Libraries were prepared by immunoSEQ multiplex PCR; TCRdb keeps only in-frame clonotypes and omits some of them. This table has about 1 million clones, roughly 70% appearing once. Sequencing was carried out using memory CD4+ T cells sorted from blood. The origin of the receptors is a man aged 18 to 30 in good health. Both conserved end residues are part of each CDR3. D genes are given only for firm matches. Where a row states a size, it is once, few, many or the class of an expanded clone; other rows omit it.

v_gene	d_gene	j_gene	abundance	CDR3aa	CDR3nt
TRBV25-1	TRBD2	TRBJ2-5	-	CASMAGDYQETQYF	TGTGCCAGCATGGCGGGGGATTACCAAGAGACCCAGTACTTC
TRBV6-6	TRBD1	TRBJ1-2	-	CASSFGTGGVYGYTF	TGTGCCAGCAGTTTCGGGACAGGGGGCGTCTATGGCTACACCTTC
TRBV7-9	TRBD1	TRBJ2-1	-	CASSTRQGSYNEQFF	TGTGCCAGCAGCACACGACAGGGCTCCTACAATGAGCAGTTCTTC
TRBV7-9	TRBD1	TRBJ2-3	-	CASSWDRMDTQYF	TGTGCCAGCAGTTGGGACAGAATGGATACGCAGTATTTT
TRBV6-6	-	TRBJ1-2	few	CASSPFGEYGYTF	TGTGCCAGCAGCCCCTTTGGGGAGTATGGCTACACCTTC
TRBV28	TRBD1	TRBJ1-2	few	CASSTLDRVGGYTF	TGTGCCAGCAGTACCTTAGACAGGGTGGGCGGCTACACCTTC
TRBV6-5	TRBD2	TRBJ2-7	-	CASTPGGAYSYEQYF	TGTGCCAGCACCCCCGGGGGGGCCTACTCCTACGAGCAGTACTTC
TRBV2	-	TRBJ1-6	few	CASSENPGRYSPLHF	TGTGCCAGCAGTGAAAATCCGGGGCGGTATTCACCCCTCCACTTT
TRBV7-6	-	TRBJ2-2	-	CASSLGWGIGELFF	TGTGCCAGCAGCTTAGGCTGGGGCATCGGGGAGCTGTTTTTT
TRBV7-2	TRBD2	TRBJ2-1	-	CASTAGGPLNEQFF	TGTGCCAGCACGGCGGGAGGGCCGTTAAATGAGCAGTTCTTC
TRBV19	TRBD1	TRBJ1-2	-	CASTLSGQVNYGYTF	TGTGCCAGTACCCTAAGTGGACAGGTTAACTATGGCTACACCTTC
TRBV7-2	TRBD1	TRBJ1-5	-	CASSLGTGNQPQHF	TGTGCCAGCAGCTTGGGGACAGGCAATCAGCCCCAGCATTTT
TRBV5-4	-	TRBJ2-5	-	CASSLEHPGETQYF	TGTGCCAGCAGCTTGGAACATCCCGGAGAGACCCAGTACTTC
TRBV6-5	-	TRBJ2-1	-	CASRLDSYNEQFF	TGTGCCAGCAGATTGGACTCCTACAATGAGCAGTTCTTC
TRBV7-2	-	TRBJ2-7	-	CASSLGTYPPSYEQYF	TGTGCCAGCAGCTTAGGAACCTATCCTCCCTCCTACGAGCAGTACTTC
TRBV18	TRBD1	TRBJ1-3	-	CASSPDRAGNTIYF	TGTGCCAGCTCACCCGACAGGGCTGGAAACACCATATATTTT
TRBV5-1	TRBD1	TRBJ2-5	-	CASSDRGPETQYF	TGCGCCAGCAGCGACAGGGGGCCGGAGACCCAGTACTTC
TRBV9	-	TRBJ1-2	-	CASSVGVTNYGYTF	TGTGCCAGCAGCGTTGGGGTAACCAACTATGGCTACACCTTC
TRBV7-8	-	TRBJ2-7	-	CASSLYDEQYF	TGTGCCAGCAGCTTATATGACGAGCAGTACTTC
TRBV2	-	TRBJ2-6	-	CASSSANVLTF	TGTGCCAGCAGTTCGGCCAACGTCCTGACTTTC
TRBV2	-	TRBJ1-2	-	CASNRVEYGYTF	TGTGCCAGCAACAGGGTAGAATATGGCTACACCTTC
TRBV7-2	TRBD2	TRBJ2-1	-	CASTVGLAAYNEQFF	TGTGCCAGCACCGTAGGACTAGCGGCGTACAATGAGCAGTTCTTC
TRBV5-6	TRBD1	TRBJ2-5	-	CASSLRQGAGSRETQYF	TGTGCCAGCAGCTTGCGCCAGGGGGCGGGGAGCAGAGAGACCCAGTACTTC
TRBV5-4	TRBD2	TRBJ2-1	-	CASSFPGGSYNEQFF	TGTGCCAGCAGCTTTCCGGGAGGGAGCTACAATGAGCAGTTCTTC
TRBV11-2	-	TRBJ2-2	-	CASTRTLLTTDTGELFF	TGTGCCAGCACCCGCACCCTCTTGACGACGGACACCGGGGAGCTGTTTTTT
TRBV28	-	TRBJ1-2	-	CASRPSGALYGYTF	TGTGCCAGCAGGCCGTCAGGGGCTCTCTATGGCTACACCTTC
TRBV25-1	-	TRBJ1-2	few	CASSEGTRESYGYTF	TGTGCCAGCAGTGAGGGAACAAGGGAGAGCTATGGCTACACCTTC
TRBV7-7	-	TRBJ2-5	-	CASSATGLGETQYF	TGTGCTAGCAGCGCCACAGGGTTGGGGGAGACCCAGTACTTC
TRBV28	TRBD2	TRBJ2-5	-	CASSGLAPSETQYF	TGTGCCAGCTCGGGACTAGCGCCCTCAGAGACCCAGTACTTC
TRBV28	-	TRBJ2-3	-	CASSLTPKFLSTDTQYF	TGTGCCAGCAGTTTGACTCCAAAATTCCTTAGCACAGATACGCAGTATTTT
TRBV18	-	TRBJ1-6	few	CASSPGQIAPLHF	TGTGCCAGCTCACCCGGACAAATTGCACCCCTCCACTTT
TRBV9	-	TRBJ2-5	-	CASSLGWIYGQETQYF	TGTGCCAGCAGCCTCGGTTGGATCTACGGGCAAGAGACCCAGTACTTC
TRBV11-1	-	TRBJ2-5	once	CASSISGGRETQYF	TGTGCCAGCAGCATCTCCGGCGGGCGGGAGACCCAGTACTTC
TRBV29-1	-	TRBJ2-4	-	CSVEDRDSPRRNIQYF	TGCAGCGTTGAAGATCGCGACAGCCCCCGGAGGAACATTCAGTACTTC
TRBV2	-	TRBJ2-3	-	CAAARGDVSSDTQYF	TGTGCCGCAGCTCGGGGTGACGTCTCGTCAGATACGCAGTATTTT
TRBV7-2	TRBD2	TRBJ2-3	-	CASSLGGGGAGDTQYF	TGTGCCAGCAGCTTAGGTGGCGGGGGGGCCGGGGATACGCAGTATTTT
TRBV18	-	TRBJ2-7	-	CASSPAGSYEQYF	TGTGCCAGCTCACCAGCCGGCTCCTACGAGCAGTACTTC
TRBV27	-	TRBJ1-5	-	CASSYGGRQDQPQHF	TGTGCCAGCAGTTACGGGGGCCGGCAGGATCAGCCCCAGCATTTT
TRBV5-6	-	TRBJ1-3	-	CASSLVQGNTIYF	TGTGCCAGCAGCTTGGTACAGGGAAACACCATATATTTT
TRBV2	-	TRBJ2-1	-	CASSETHSGAQFF	TGTGCCAGCAGTGAAACCCATTCCGGGGCACAGTTCTTC
TRBV18	TRBD2	TRBJ2-3	-	CASSHSSGGPDTQYF	TGTGCCAGCTCACACTCCTCGGGAGGGCCAGATACGCAGTATTTT
TRBV30	-	TRBJ1-5	-	CALGGWNQPQHF	TGTGCTCTAGGGGGGTGGAATCAGCCCCAGCATTTT
TRBV6-6	-	TRBJ1-1	many	CASTLKGVTEAFF	TGTGCCAGCACCCTAAAGGGAGTCACTGAAGCTTTCTTT
TRBV7-2	TRBD1	TRBJ1-4	once	CASGQVPAGEKLFF	TGTGCCAGCGGACAGGTCCCGGCGGGTGAAAAACTGTTTTTT
TRBV25-1	-	TRBJ2-3	-	CASSESGRLTDTQYF	TGTGCCAGCAGTGAATCGGGACGGCTCACAGATACGCAGTATTTT
TRBV10-1	-	TRBJ2-4	-	CASRIRGSSKNIQYF	TGCGCCAGCAGAATCAGGGGATCGTCCAAAAACATTCAGTACTTC
TRBV27	TRBD2	TRBJ2-2	-	CASSFVAGLNTGELFF	TGTGCCAGCAGTTTCGTAGCGGGACTTAACACCGGGGAGCTGTTTTTT
TRBV29-1	TRBD1	TRBJ1-2	-	CSVGQGEGYGYTF	TGCAGCGTCGGGCAGGGGGAGGGCTATGGCTACACCTTC
TRBV5-1	TRBD2	TRBJ2-1	-	CASSSTSGGPYNEQFF	TGCGCCAGCAGCTCGACTAGCGGGGGGCCCTACAATGAGCAGTTCTTC
TRBV4-1	-	TRBJ2-2	-	CASWQERLNTGELFF	TGCGCCAGCTGGCAGGAGCGGTTGAACACCGGGGAGCTGTTTTTT
TRBV6-4	TRBD2	TRBJ2-1	-	CASSRLAGNEQFF	TGTGCCAGCAGCCGACTAGCGGGCAATGAGCAGTTCTTC
TRBV9	-	TRBJ2-5	-	CASSPRGLVIQETQYF	TGTGCCAGCAGCCCCCGGGGACTCGTAATACAAGAGACCCAGTACTTC
TRBV28	-	TRBJ1-5	-	CASTRGEDIYQPQHF	TGTGCCAGCACCAGAGGGGAGGATATCTATCAGCCCCAGCATTTT
TRBV6-1	-	TRBJ2-7	-	CASRNGQSSYEQYF	TGTGCCAGCAGAAACGGACAGAGCTCCTACGAGCAGTACTTC
TRBV11-3	TRBD2	TRBJ2-7	once	CASSPGGNYEQYF	TGTGCCAGCAGTCCGGGGGGGAACTACGAGCAGTACTTC
TRBV5-4	-	TRBJ2-2	-	CASSLVQNTGELFF	TGTGCCAGCAGCTTGGTCCAGAACACCGGGGAGCTGTTTTTT
TRBV5-1	-	TRBJ2-7	-	CASSVTGPPDEQYF	TGCGCCAGCAGCGTAACCGGGCCCCCAGACGAGCAGTACTTC
TRBV19	-	TRBJ1-5	few	CASTRGGVLQPQHF	TGTGCCAGTACTCGAGGTGGGGTACTTCAGCCCCAGCATTTT
TRBV7-6	TRBD1	TRBJ2-2	-	CASSLGAGGYTGELFF	TGTGCCAGCAGTCTCGGAGCAGGGGGCTACACCGGGGAGCTGTTTTTT
TRBV29-1	TRBD2	TRBJ2-2	once	CSSRLADNTGELFF	TGCAGCTCAAGACTAGCGGATAACACGGGGGAGCTGTTTTTT